One sample yielded the 21 T cell receptor beta chains listed below, sequenced in a study of shared clonotypes between healthy human individuals. TCRdb keeps only in-frame clones here, not all; method: immunoSEQ multiplex PCR. The table includes 300,000 or so clones, around 72% detected once. What was sequenced was memory CD4+ T cells sorted from blood. Noted subset: CD45RA-negative fraction. The receptor set was obtained from a man aged 30 to 45 in good health.

This chain connects TRBV18 to TRBJ1-6, with D perhaps matching TRBD1 (6 bases). Germline V lookup: CDR1 KGHSH, CDR2 LQKENI. Trimming cost V 6 bases and J 0 bases, with 12 bases left between them. This CDR3 has 16 residues. The DNA of the CDR3 is TGTGCCAGCTCTGGGGACATCAGCTCCTATAATTCACCCCTCCACTTT. Protein: CASSGDISSYNSPLHF.

About this clone itself: In the same sample, other DNA sequences code for this CDR3. The chain couples TRBV18 to TRBJ1-5, with 9 bases identical to TRBD1. V shed 3 bases and J 7 bases; nucleotides not matched to a gene: 7. This CDR3 region has 15 residues. Germline V gene data show CDR1 as KGHSH and CDR2 as LQKENI. The CDR3 DNA is TGTGCCAGCTCACCCCAACAGGGGGCTGGGCAGCCCCAGCATTTT. This sequence encodes CASSPQQGAGQPQHF.

This chain joins TRBV30 and TRBJ2-1; 8 nucleotides agree with TRBD1. The germline gives CDR1 GTSNPN, CDR2 SVGIG (reference sequence). The CDR3 loop spans 13 amino acids. CDR3 sequence (DNA): TGTGCTCGTACAGGGGGCTCCTACAATGAGCAGTTCTTC. Translated, it gives CARTGGSYNEQFF.

Remarks on this clone: The sample holds other DNA sequences that translate to the same CDR3. The J gene is TRBJ1-1, the V gene TRBV19; the D is unclear. The germline V gene has CDR1 LNHDA and CDR2 SQIVND (reference sequence). The CDR3 has 14 amino acids. The V gene lost 3 bases and the J gene lost 0 bases, with 8 bases spanning the gap. The CDR3 bases are TGTGCCAGTAGTATCTGGGGTATGAACACTGAAGCTTTCTTT. Translating it yields CASSIWGMNTEAFF.

V and J are TRBV18 and TRBJ2-7, with D perhaps TRBD2 (5 bases). V gave up 5 bases and J gave up 3 bases, with 8 bases separating them. The germline V gene has CDR1 KGHSH and CDR2 LQKENI. The CDR3 totals 12 residues. CDR3 in amino acids: CASSEDYYEQYF. As DNA, the CDR3 is TGTGCCAGCTCAGAAGACTACTACGAGCAGTACTTC.

The chain has TRBV7-2 and TRBJ2-1; D uncertain. The CDR3 totals 15 residues. Per the germline V gene, CDR1 is SGHTA and CDR2 is FQGNSA. V lost 7 bases and J 4 bases, leaving 17 bases between the germline ends. CDR3 sequence reads: CASIPESQAYNEQFF. DNA of the CDR3: TGTGCCAGCATCCCAGAATCCCAGGCGTACAATGAGCAGTTCTTC.

The chain joins TRBV5-5 to TRBJ2-5, with 13 bases identical to TRBD2. In germline, CDR1 is SGHKS, CDR2 YYEKEE (reference sequence). V was pared by 4 bases and J by 7 bases, with 10 bases of the junction left unmatched. The CDR3 sequence is 16 residues long. The CDR3 DNA reads as TGTGCCAGCAGCCCTACACTAGCGGGAGGGCCGGCGACCCAGTACTTC. Encoded protein: CASSPTLAGGPATQYF.

In the case of this clone: This may come from a read error, since a much larger clone is one base off. J is TRBJ2-3 and V is TRBV2; 7 positions agree with TRBD2. CDR1 is SNHLY, CDR2 FYNNEI, per germline. The CDR3 extends over 15 amino acids. V shed 2 bases and J 4 bases; nucleotides not matched to a gene: 6. The CDR3 bases are TGTGCCAGCAGTGAATTTGCGGGAGCGGCAGATACGCAGTATTTT. Its protein product is CASSEFAGAADTQYF.

The chain recombines TRBV7-9 with TRBJ2-7; TRBD1 matches 7 bases. Germline V gene lookup returns CDR1 SEHNR and CDR2 FQNEAQ (reference sequence). The CDR3 consists of 14 residues. With V trimmed by 1 base and J by 6 bases, 6 bases remained unmatched. CDR3 sequence (DNA): TGTGCCAGCAGCTTAGGAGGGACAGCAATCGAGCAGTACTTC. Amino acids: CASSLGGTAIEQYF.

In its sample, this clone was seen once. The gene calls are TRBV5-1 and TRBJ2-1; 8 bases are shared with TRBD1. CDR1 and CDR2 (germline): SGHRS, YFSETQ. The CDR3 is 15 amino acids. The trim removed 4 bases at V and 2 bases at J, leaving 5 bases unmatched. In DNA, the CDR3 is TGCGCCAGCAGCATCTCGGGACAGGCCTACAATGAGCAGTTCTTC. Translated: CASSISGQAYNEQFF. Using reference TRBV5-1 and TRBJ2-1 for the parts outside the CDR3, the full variable domain is KAGVTQTPRYLIKTRGQQVTLSCSPISGHRSVSWYQQTPGQGLQFLFEYFSETQRNKGNFPGRFSGRQFSNSRSEMNVSTLELGDSALYLCASSISGQAYNEQFFGPGTRLTVL.

As regards this clone: Other DNA sequences in the sample encode the same CDR3. V gene TRBV18 combines with J gene TRBJ2-3; no clear D. This CDR3 has 11 residues. Trimming shortened V by 3 bases and J by 5 bases, and 3 bases separated the two germline ends. Looked up from germline, CDR1 is KGHSH and CDR2 is LQKENI. CDR3: CASSPGDTQYF. The CDR3 DNA sequence: TGTGCCAGCTCACCTGGAGATACGCAGTATTTT. Drawing the rest from reference TRBV18 and TRBJ2-3, the complete variable domain is NAGVMQNPRHLVRRRGQEARLRCSPMKGHSHVYWYRQLPEEGLKFMVYLQKENIIDESGMPKERFSAEFPKEGPSILRIQQVVRGDSAAYFCASSPGDTQYFGPGTRLTVL.

The chain recombines TRBV2 with TRBJ2-2; a weak D match, TRBD2 (6 bases). Germline V gene data show CDR1 as SNHLY and CDR2 as FYNNEI. There are 15 residues in the CDR3. V lost 2 bases, J lost 1 base, and 8 bases lay in between. The CDR3 here is CASSELAENTGELFF. The CDR3 bases are TGTGCCAGCAGTGAATTAGCGGAGAACACCGGGGAGCTGTTTTTT.

Only a few counts were recorded for this clone. CDR3: CASSTQGLASYNEQFF. In nucleotides, the CDR3 is TGCGCCAGCAGCACACAGGGACTAGCGTCTTACAATGAGCAGTTCTTC. The V and J genes are TRBV5-1 and TRBJ2-1; 10 bases fit TRBD2. Germline V gives CDR1 SGHRS, CDR2 YFSETQ. There are 16 residues in the CDR3. Trimming at V came to 4 bases and at J to 4 bases, leaving 8 bases not matched to a gene.

This clone was picked up many times. The CDR3, as DNA: TGTGCCAGCAGTGAATTCCCAGGCGCGGGAAACACCATATATTTT. Translation gives CASSEFPGAGNTIYF. The chain employs TRBV2 and TRBJ1-3; D is ambiguous. Germline CDR1 SNHLY, CDR2 FYNNEI. The CDR3 runs 15 residues. V lost 2 bases to trimming and J lost 4 bases, with 12 bases between them.

With regard to this clone: The sample has other DNA sequences that encode this CDR3 too. In DNA form, the CDR3 reads TGTGCCACCAGCAGAGGAAGCAGCCACAATGAGCAGTTCTTC. It yields the protein CATSRGSSHNEQFF. The rearrangement uses TRBV15 and TRBJ2-1; no firm D call. The length of the CDR3 is 14 residues. Trimming removed 1 base from V and 5 bases from J, with 9 bases in between. The germline V gene encodes CDR1 LNHNV and CDR2 YYDKDF (reference sequence).

The chain is built from TRBV11-2 and TRBJ2-7; 8 bases align to TRBD2. CDR1 and CDR2 from the germline V gene are SGHAT and FQNNGV. This CDR3 has 15 residues. The junction had 7 bases not matched to a gene; V was cut back by 2 bases and J by 4 bases. CDR3: CASSLTGTRTYEQYF. CDR3 DNA: TGTGCCAGCAGCTTAACCGGGACTAGGACTTACGAGCAGTACTTC.

V and J are TRBV29-1 and TRBJ2-1, with D hard to call. The CDR3 has 14 amino acids. Trimming shortened V by 3 bases and J by 5 bases, and 14 bases separated the two germline ends. Germline assignment: CDR1 SQVTM and CDR2 ANQGSEA. DNA of the CDR3: TGCAGCGTTGACTACCGGGCCGGAGACAATGAGCAGTTCTTC. Amino acid sequence: CSVDYRAGDNEQFF.

The rearrangement links TRBV9 to TRBJ2-3, with 9 bases aligning to TRBD1. V shed 3 bases, J shed 6 bases, and the junction held 17 bases outside the gene matches. The CDR3 runs to 18 residues. Germline loops: CDR1 SGDLS, CDR2 YYNGEE. In DNA, the CDR3 is TGTGCCAGCAGCGCTTCCGATTACTACAGGGGGCGTGCGGATACGCAGTATTTT. Amino acids: CASSASDYYRGRADTQYF.

The rearrangement uses TRBV7-6 and TRBJ1-5; D unclear. V gave up 2 bases and J gave up 3 bases, with 11 bases separating them. Germline V CDR1 and CDR2: SGHVS, FNYEAQ. The CDR3 contains 15 residues. The CDR3 DNA sequence: TGTGCCAGCAGCTTATTCGACGGGGACAATCAGCCCCAGCATTTT. Its translation: CASSLFDGDNQPQHF.

In the case of this clone: A read error may account for a junction end that differs from germline. The rearrangement uses TRBV7-9 and TRBJ1-1; D call uncertain. Germline assignment: CDR1 SEHNR and CDR2 FQNEAQ (reference sequence). This CDR3 is 12 amino acids long. The CDR3 region has the DNA TGTGCCAGCAGCCTAGCCCACACTGAAGCTTTCTTT. Translation: CASSLAHTEAFF. The full variable domain, with the rest looked up from reference TRBV7-9 and TRBJ1-1, is DTGVSQNPRHKITKRGQNVTFRCDPISEHNRLYWYRQTLGQGPEFLTYFQNEAQLEKSRLLSDRFSAERPKGSFSTLEIQRTEQGDSAMYLCASSLAHTEAFFGQGTRLTVV.

This clone came up once. The rearrangement joins TRBV5-4 to TRBJ2-1, with 9 bases that match TRBD1. Trimming took 2 bases from V and 4 from J; bases not matched to a gene: 7. The CDR3 spans 16 residues. Per germline, CDR1 SGHNT and CDR2 YYREEE (reference sequence). CDR3 nucleotides: TGTGCCAGCAGCTTAGGACCGGGACAGGGATACAATGAGCAGTTCTTC. Translation gives CASSLGPGQGYNEQFF.